This paragraph reports one T cell receptor (beta chain). The antigen is undetermined. Separate from the approximately 600-subject first cohort was the roughly 130-subject validation cohort, to which the donors belonged. V dropped 0 bases and J dropped 1 base, with 11 bases sitting between them. The CDR3 loop spans 15 amino acids. Per germline, CDR1 SGDLS and CDR2 YYNGEE. This entry belongs to a study of cytomegalovirus exposure and HLA in healthy donors. General study findings and limits: TCR beta chains numbering more than 150 were designated cytomegalovirus-associated. In vitro checks showed that three CMV-associated chains really do target CMV antigens.

Profiled with immunoSEQ multiplex PCR; TCRdb holds only in-frame clones, not every one. The sample records approximately 59,000 clones, 80% to 95% being singletons. The specimen sequenced was PBMCs. The sequence was obtained from a man between 18 and 35 years old in good health and CMV-seropositive. V and J are TRBV9 and TRBJ2-7; D remains ambiguous. The CDR3 nucleotides are TGTGCCAGCAGCGTAGAGGCTAGTGAGTCCTACGAGCAGTACTTC. Its translation: CASSVEASESYEQYF. Complete variable domain (other parts from reference TRBV9 and TRBJ2-7): DSGVTQTPKHLITATGQRVTLRCSPRSGDLSVYWYQQSLDQGLQFLIQYYNGEERAKGNILERFSAQQFPDLHSELNLSSLELGDSALYFCASSVEASESYEQYFGPGTRLTVT.